This T cell receptor (beta chain) was captured by sequencing in a study of response to subunit inactivated influenza vaccine. General observations from the study: There was a suggestion from the authors that each seasonal influenza vaccination recruits few new T cells.

This clonotype showed up just a few times. Its antigen is unidentified. The CDR3 sequence is 16 residues long. V gave up 3 bases and J gave up 0 bases, with 11 bases separating them. Germline assignment: CDR1 SGHVS and CDR2 FQNEAQ. TCRdb called the RT-PCR reads again in MiXCR, with one record for every CDR3 protein. The data contain 800,000 or so distinct CDR3 sequences, 21% of them singletons. The source material was PBMCs from blood, sampled roughly 5 days after vaccination. V gene TRBV7-8 combines with J gene TRBJ1-4, with D unresolved. The TCR sequence derives from a man aged 50-60 years who received an inactivated influenza vaccine. The CDR3 nucleotides read TGTGCCAGCAGCTTGCCGACGGACCCAACTAATGAAAAACTGTTTTTT. Residues: CASSLPTDPTNEKLFF.